This TCR beta chain was sequenced during a study of cytomegalovirus exposure and HLA in healthy donors. Turning to the study itself: The study's early data release held approximately 91 million unique TCRs from HLA-typed donors.

Primers for the PCR totalled 60 Vbeta and 13 Jbeta. Clones were sequenced by immunoSEQ multiplex PCR, and TCRdb holds only the in-frame ones, with some missing. The table records some 28,000 clones, about 66% of them present only once. Study-wide results and limits: While the bulk of TCR sequences proved rare, some public TCRs turned up in many donors. In a later analysis, V- and J-gene trimming of beta chains associated with a DCLRE1C missense variant, replicated independently.

This clone was seen a handful of times. Its antigen is undetermined. The CDR3 runs to 16 residues. Germline V gene data show CDR1 as SGHTA and CDR2 as FQGTGA. V was cut by 5 bases and J by 0 bases, with 16 bases left in between. The sequenced sample was PBMCs. The genes are TRBV7-3 and TRBJ1-1; no firm D call. This receptor was identified in a male donor in good health and CMV-seropositive. The CDR3 DNA sequence: TGTGCCAGCAGCCCGGAAGGGAGACGGATGAACACTGAAGCTTTCTTT. Its protein is CASSPEGRRMNTEAFF. Complete variable domain (other parts from reference TRBV7-3 and TRBJ1-1): GAGVSQTPSNKVTEKGKYVELRCDPISGHTALYWYRQSLGQGPEFLIYFQGTGAADDSGLPNDRFFAVRPEGSVSTLKIQRTERGDSAVYLCASSPEGRRMNTEAFFGQGTRLTVV.